The rows below give T cell receptor beta chains drawn from one sample of a study of molecular identifiers for immune sequencing clone quantification. TCRdb reanalysed the PCR reads using MiXCR and keeps one entry per CDR3 protein. This table has around 470,000 distinct CDR3 sequences, about 21% appearing once. The material sequenced was naive CD8+ T cells from blood, with Jurkat cell RNA spiked in. The receptors were sampled from a human donor in good health. Some libraries in this study had Jurkat cell RNA spiked in. CDR3s include the opening cysteine and the closing phenylalanine or tryptophan. A D gene is named only where the DNA matches it firmly. A row's size may be missing; if present it is once, few, many or a size class.

clone_size: few
d_call: -
j_call: TRBJ2-5
v_call: TRBV2
cdr3_nt: TGTGCCAGCAGTAATAGTGGAGCCCTGGGACCGCCTTATGGAGAGACCCAGTACTTC
cdr3_aa: CASSNSGALGPPYGETQYF

clone_size: -
d_call: TRBD1
j_call: TRBJ2-1
v_call: TRBV29-1
cdr3_nt: TGCAGCGTCGTCACAGGGGCAGGTGAGCAGTTCTTC
cdr3_aa: CSVVTGAGEQFF

clone_size: -
d_call: -
j_call: TRBJ2-7
v_call: TRBV6-1
cdr3_nt: TGTGCCAGCAGTGAACAGGGAGACTACGAGCAGTACTTC
cdr3_aa: CASSEQGDYEQYF

clone_size: few
d_call: -
j_call: TRBJ2-2
v_call: TRBV3-1
cdr3_nt: TGTGCCAGCAGCCAGGTGACTAATCTCGGGGAGCTGTTTTTT
cdr3_aa: CASSQVTNLGELFF

clone_size: -
d_call: -
j_call: TRBJ2-7
v_call: TRBV6-2/TRBV6-3
cdr3_nt: TGTGCCAGCAGGGGAACAGGGTACTACGAGCAGTACTTC
cdr3_aa: CASRGTGYYEQYF

clone_size: few
d_call: -
j_call: TRBJ2-7
v_call: TRBV5-6
cdr3_nt: TGTGCCAGCAGCAGAGGAGAAGACTACGAGCAGTACTTC
cdr3_aa: CASSRGEDYEQYF

clone_size: few
d_call: -
j_call: TRBJ2-6
v_call: TRBV7-9
cdr3_nt: TGTGCCAGCAGCCCCACCATCGGGACACCACCGAACTCTGGGGCCAACGTCCTGACTTTC
cdr3_aa: CASSPTIGTPPNSGANVLTF

clone_size: many
d_call: -
j_call: TRBJ1-2
v_call: TRBV13
cdr3_nt: TGTGCCAGCAGCTTGAATCCAACGCACGCTAACTATGGCTACACCTTC
cdr3_aa: CASSLNPTHANYGYTF

clone_size: -
d_call: TRBD2
j_call: TRBJ2-3
v_call: TRBV12-3/TRBV12-4
cdr3_nt: TGTGCCAGCAGCCTACTAGCGGTTATCACAGATACGCAGTATTTT
cdr3_aa: CASSLLAVITDTQYF

clone_size: few
d_call: -
j_call: TRBJ1-4
v_call: TRBV7-9
cdr3_nt: TGTGCCAGCACCATGACAGAACATAATGAAAAACTGTTTTTT
cdr3_aa: CASTMTEHNEKLFF

clone_size: -
d_call: -
j_call: TRBJ2-1
v_call: TRBV5-1
cdr3_nt: TGCGCCAGCAGCTTACAGGGACATTTGTACAATGAGCAGTTCTTC
cdr3_aa: CASSLQGHLYNEQFF

clone_size: few
d_call: -
j_call: TRBJ2-5
v_call: TRBV11-2
cdr3_nt: TGTGCCAGCAGTCAAGAGGTCGTGTTGGTGGGGACCCAGTACTTC
cdr3_aa: CASSQEVVLVGTQYF

clone_size: many
d_call: TRBD2
j_call: TRBJ2-7
v_call: TRBV4-1
cdr3_nt: TGCGCCAGCAGCCTGAGGACTAGTTCGACCTACGAGCAGTACTTC
cdr3_aa: CASSLRTSSTYEQYF

clone_size: few
d_call: -
j_call: TRBJ1-4
v_call: TRBV4-2
cdr3_nt: TGTGCCAGCAGCCAAGAGGACGCAGATGTGGAAAAACTGTTTTTT
cdr3_aa: CASSQEDADVEKLFF

clone_size: -
d_call: -
j_call: TRBJ1-4
v_call: TRBV28
cdr3_nt: TGTGCCAGCTGCCGTTCGTACATTAATGAAAAACTGTTTTTT
cdr3_aa: CASCRSYINEKLFF

clone_size: -
d_call: TRBD1
j_call: TRBJ2-7
v_call: TRBV20-1
cdr3_nt: TGCAGTGCTAGAGATCCGGGACAGGTGATCTACGAGCAGTACTTC
cdr3_aa: CSARDPGQVIYEQYF

clone_size: -
d_call: -
j_call: TRBJ2-7
v_call: TRBV21-1
cdr3_nt: TGTGCCAGCAGCAATAAGGGAGAGTACGAGCAGTACTTC
cdr3_aa: CASSNKGEYEQYF

clone_size: many
d_call: TRBD1
j_call: TRBJ2-2
v_call: TRBV5-5
cdr3_nt: TGTGCCAGCAGTTCGACCGGGACAGGGGACACCGGGGAGCTGTTTTTT
cdr3_aa: CASSSTGTGDTGELFF

clone_size: few
d_call: -
j_call: TRBJ1-4
v_call: TRBV30
cdr3_nt: TGTGCCTGTGGACAGCCGTATGAAAAACTGTTTTTT
cdr3_aa: CACGQPYEKLFF

clone_size: few
d_call: -
j_call: TRBJ2-1
v_call: TRBV4-1
cdr3_nt: TGCGCCAGCAGCGGTCCTCTATGGCCCGAGCAGTTCTTC
cdr3_aa: CASSGPLWPEQFF